These T cell receptor beta chains were read from a single sample in a study of shared clonotypes between healthy human individuals. Some clones are missing from TCRdb's copy, which holds only in-frame ones; the method was immunoSEQ multiplex PCR. The sample carries more than 2 million clones, around 93% recorded once. Sequenced material: naive CD8+ T cells from PBMCs. The origin of the receptors is a young man in good health. Some clones in this sample may be carry-over from other donors' samples. The CDR3 runs from the conserved cysteine through the conserved F or W. The order of the fields is CDR3 DNA, CDR3 protein, J gene, D gene, clone size, V gene. D genes are given only for firm matches. The size field is filled for only some rows; it gives once, few, many or a size class.

cdr3_nt: TGTGCCAGCAGCTTACCAGGGATCTCTTATGGCTACACCTTC; cdr3_aa: CASSLPGISYGYTF; j_call: TRBJ1-2; d_call: .; clone_size: .; v_call: TRBV5-6
cdr3_nt: TGTGCCAGCAGCCAAGGTGGAAAGGCCGAGCAGTACTTC; cdr3_aa: CASSQGGKAEQYF; j_call: TRBJ2-7; d_call: .; clone_size: .; v_call: TRBV4-2
cdr3_nt: TGTGCCAGCAGCCATGACAGGGGGAGGGAGACCCAGTACTTC; cdr3_aa: CASSHDRGRETQYF; j_call: TRBJ2-5; d_call: TRBD1; clone_size: .; v_call: TRBV11-3
cdr3_nt: TGTGCCAGCAGCTTAGCCAGGGGGCTGTCAGAGACCCAGTACTTC; cdr3_aa: CASSLARGLSETQYF; j_call: TRBJ2-5; d_call: TRBD1; clone_size: .; v_call: TRBV7-8
cdr3_nt: TGTGCCAGCAGTTACTCGATTGCAGGGGCTGGAAACACCATATATTTT; cdr3_aa: CASSYSIAGAGNTIYF; j_call: TRBJ1-3; d_call: .; clone_size: .; v_call: TRBV6-5
cdr3_nt: TGCGCCAGCAGCCCTCCCACAGGGCCGAACACCGGGGAGCTGTTTTTT; cdr3_aa: CASSPPTGPNTGELFF; j_call: TRBJ2-2; d_call: .; clone_size: .; v_call: TRBV5-1
cdr3_nt: TGTGCCAGCAGCCCACACCCGGGACAGACACAAGAGACCCAGTACTTC; cdr3_aa: CASSPHPGQTQETQYF; j_call: TRBJ2-5; d_call: TRBD1; clone_size: .; v_call: TRBV5-4
cdr3_nt: TGTGCCAGCAGCCCTATAATGGCCCAGAACACTGAAGCTTTCTTT; cdr3_aa: CASSPIMAQNTEAFF; j_call: TRBJ1-1; d_call: .; clone_size: .; v_call: TRBV5-6
cdr3_nt: TGTGCCTGGGGGTTTGGCGCTGAAGCTTTCTTT; cdr3_aa: CAWGFGAEAFF; j_call: TRBJ1-1; d_call: .; clone_size: .; v_call: TRBV30
cdr3_nt: TGTGCCAGCAGTCCGGGACTAGCGGGGGGGGACAATGAGCAGTTCTTC; cdr3_aa: CASSPGLAGGDNEQFF; j_call: TRBJ2-1; d_call: TRBD2; clone_size: .; v_call: TRBV2
cdr3_nt: TGTGCCAGCTCAGACACCAGGACAGAGACCCAGTACTTC; cdr3_aa: CASSDTRTETQYF; j_call: TRBJ2-5; d_call: .; clone_size: .; v_call: TRBV18
cdr3_nt: TGTGCCAGCAGTAATAACAGGGGGCTTGGGGAAAAACTGTTTTTT; cdr3_aa: CASSNNRGLGEKLFF; j_call: TRBJ1-4; d_call: TRBD1; clone_size: .; v_call: TRBV6-6
cdr3_nt: TGTGCCAGCTCACCCCAGGCTGCCTTCCAAGAGACCCAGTACTTC; cdr3_aa: CASSPQAAFQETQYF; j_call: TRBJ2-5; d_call: .; clone_size: .; v_call: TRBV18
cdr3_nt: TGTGCCAGCAGCCTTCAAATGAGGAGCTCCTACGAGCAGTACTTC; cdr3_aa: CASSLQMRSSYEQYF; j_call: TRBJ2-7; d_call: .; clone_size: .; v_call: TRBV27
cdr3_nt: TGTGCCAGTACGATGGCGGGACTACCCAATGAGCAGTTCTTC; cdr3_aa: CASTMAGLPNEQFF; j_call: TRBJ2-1; d_call: TRBD2; clone_size: .; v_call: TRBV19
cdr3_nt: TGTGCCATCAGCGCCGGGACAGGGGGTTACGAGCAGTACTTC; cdr3_aa: CAISAGTGGYEQYF; j_call: TRBJ2-7; d_call: TRBD1; clone_size: .; v_call: TRBV10-3
cdr3_nt: TGTGCCAGCAGTTTAGCGGTTTATGGGACTTCTTCGAACACCGGGGAGCTGTTTTTT; cdr3_aa: CASSLAVYGTSSNTGELFF; j_call: TRBJ2-2; d_call: .; clone_size: .; v_call: TRBV27
cdr3_nt: TGTGCCAGCAGGTCCCGGGACCGTCGAGAAAAACTGTTTTTT; cdr3_aa: CASRSRDRREKLFF; j_call: TRBJ1-4; d_call: .; clone_size: .; v_call: TRBV28
cdr3_nt: TGTGCCAGCAGCTCAGGGTCCCTACCTCTGGAGTTCTTC; cdr3_aa: CASSSGSLPLEFF; j_call: TRBJ2-1; d_call: .; clone_size: .; v_call: TRBV7-9
cdr3_nt: TGTGCCAGCAGCCCCCGTGGGGCCAACGTCCTGACTTTC; cdr3_aa: CASSPRGANVLTF; j_call: TRBJ2-6; d_call: .; clone_size: once; v_call: TRBV11-2
cdr3_nt: TGTGCCAGCAGTCCCAGTGGGACAGGGAGCGAGCAGTACTTC; cdr3_aa: CASSPSGTGSEQYF; j_call: TRBJ2-7; d_call: TRBD1; clone_size: .; v_call: TRBV27
cdr3_nt: TGTGCCAGCAGCCAAGAGGGACAGGGTCTCTTAAATACGCAGTATTTT; cdr3_aa: CASSQEGQGLLNTQYF; j_call: TRBJ2-3; d_call: TRBD1; clone_size: .; v_call: TRBV14
cdr3_nt: TGTGCCAGCAGGGCAGACAGGGGGCAATCGGGACCTGAAGCTTTCTTT; cdr3_aa: CASRADRGQSGPEAFF; j_call: TRBJ1-1; d_call: TRBD1; clone_size: .; v_call: TRBV28
cdr3_nt: TGTGCCAGCATTTCAGGTGTGGAATGGACCTACGAGCAGTACTTC; cdr3_aa: CASISGVEWTYEQYF; j_call: TRBJ2-7; d_call: .; clone_size: .; v_call: TRBV2
cdr3_nt: TGTGCCAGCAGCTTATACGTCGGACAGGGCTACAATGAGCAGTTCTTC; cdr3_aa: CASSLYVGQGYNEQFF; j_call: TRBJ2-1; d_call: TRBD1; clone_size: .; v_call: TRBV13
cdr3_nt: TGTGCCAGCAGCCAAGTTGGAGCGGGGACCTACGAGCAGTACTTC; cdr3_aa: CASSQVGAGTYEQYF; j_call: TRBJ2-7; d_call: TRBD2; clone_size: .; v_call: TRBV4-2
cdr3_nt: TGCGCCAGCAGCTTTGGACAGGCAAGGGAGCAGTACTTC; cdr3_aa: CASSFGQAREQYF; j_call: TRBJ2-7; d_call: TRBD1; clone_size: .; v_call: TRBV5-1
cdr3_nt: TGTGCCAGCAGCCTGGGGGACAGTTCCTACGAGCAGTACTTC; cdr3_aa: CASSLGDSSYEQYF; j_call: TRBJ2-7; d_call: TRBD1; clone_size: .; v_call: TRBV5-6
cdr3_nt: TGTGCCAGCAGTGAAAGCCGGGACAGGGTATATGAAAAACTGTTTTTT; cdr3_aa: CASSESRDRVYEKLFF; j_call: TRBJ1-4; d_call: TRBD1; clone_size: .; v_call: TRBV27
cdr3_nt: TGTGCCAGTAGTACCCCCGGTGGGGGGGAAAGTGAAGCTTTCTTT; cdr3_aa: CASSTPGGGESEAFF; j_call: TRBJ1-1; d_call: .; clone_size: .; v_call: TRBV19
cdr3_nt: TGTGCCAGCAGCCCAAAAATGGGGTTCGCCACTGAAGCTTTCTTT; cdr3_aa: CASSPKMGFATEAFF; j_call: TRBJ1-1; d_call: .; clone_size: .; v_call: TRBV11-2
cdr3_nt: TGTGCCAGCAGTGATGGTGTCGTAGGATCACCCCTCCACTTT; cdr3_aa: CASSDGVVGSPLHF; j_call: TRBJ1-6; d_call: .; clone_size: .; v_call: TRBV2
cdr3_nt: TGCGCCAGCAGCCCCTCTCTCAGAGCCAAAAACATTCAGTACTTC; cdr3_aa: CASSPSLRAKNIQYF; j_call: TRBJ2-4; d_call: .; clone_size: .; v_call: TRBV4-3
cdr3_nt: TGTGCCAGTAGTGACGACGGGAACTATGGCTACACCTTC; cdr3_aa: CASSDDGNYGYTF; j_call: TRBJ1-2; d_call: .; clone_size: .; v_call: TRBV19